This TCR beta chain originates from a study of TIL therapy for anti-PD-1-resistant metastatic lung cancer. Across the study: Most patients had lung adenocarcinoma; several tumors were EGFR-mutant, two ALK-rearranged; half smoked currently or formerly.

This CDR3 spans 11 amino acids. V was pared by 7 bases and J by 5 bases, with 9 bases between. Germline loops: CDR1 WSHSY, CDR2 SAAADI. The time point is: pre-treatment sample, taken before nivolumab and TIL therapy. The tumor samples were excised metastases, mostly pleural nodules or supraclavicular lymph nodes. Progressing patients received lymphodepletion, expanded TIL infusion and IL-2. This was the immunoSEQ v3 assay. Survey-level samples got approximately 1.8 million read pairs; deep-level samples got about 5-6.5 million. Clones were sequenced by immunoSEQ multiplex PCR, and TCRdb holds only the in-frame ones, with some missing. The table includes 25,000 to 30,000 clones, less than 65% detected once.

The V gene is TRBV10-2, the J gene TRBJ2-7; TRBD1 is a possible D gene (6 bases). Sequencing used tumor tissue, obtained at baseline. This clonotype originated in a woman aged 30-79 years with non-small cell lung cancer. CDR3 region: CASTQGDEQYF. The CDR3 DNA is TGCGCCAGCACACAGGGCGACGAGCAGTACTTC.